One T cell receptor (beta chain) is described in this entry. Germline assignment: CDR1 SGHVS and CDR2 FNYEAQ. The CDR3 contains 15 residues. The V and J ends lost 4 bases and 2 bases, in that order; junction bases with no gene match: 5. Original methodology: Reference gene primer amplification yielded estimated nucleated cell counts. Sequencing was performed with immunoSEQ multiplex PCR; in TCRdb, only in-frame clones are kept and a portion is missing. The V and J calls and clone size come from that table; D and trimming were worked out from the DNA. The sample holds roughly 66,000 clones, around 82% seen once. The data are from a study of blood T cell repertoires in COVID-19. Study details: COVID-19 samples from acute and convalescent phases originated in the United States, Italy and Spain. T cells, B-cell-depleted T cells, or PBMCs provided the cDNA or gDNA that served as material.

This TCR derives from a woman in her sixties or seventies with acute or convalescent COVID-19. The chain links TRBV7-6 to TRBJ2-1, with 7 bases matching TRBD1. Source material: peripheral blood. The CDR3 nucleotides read TGTGCCAGCAGCTCAGGGACAGCTACCTACAATGAGCAGTTCTTC. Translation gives CASSSGTATYNEQFF. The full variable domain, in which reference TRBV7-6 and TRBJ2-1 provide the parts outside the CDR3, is GAGVSQSPRYKVTKRGQDVALRCDPISGHVSLYWYRQALGQGPEFLTYFNYEAQQDKSGLPNDRFSAERPEGSISTLTIQRTEQRDSAMYRCASSSGTATYNEQFFGPGTRLTVL.